This T cell receptor beta chain derives from a study of T cell repertoires in aging, cancer and after chemotherapy. About the study: Pre- and post-chemotherapy samples were paired from chronic lymphocytic leukemia patients treated with fludarabine- or bendamustine-based regimens.

Multiplex touch-down PCR with TRB-A/B primers amplified rearranged V-D-J TRB sequences. TCRdb redid the calling of the multiplex PCR reads with MiXCR, one entry per CDR3 protein. Of 10,000 to 15,000 distinct CDR3 sequences in the sample, around 30% were seen once. The V end lost 5 bases, the J end lost 5 bases, and 6 bases lay between the germline ends. There are 11 residues in the CDR3. Germline values: CDR1 LNHDA, CDR2 SQIVND (reference sequence). Amplification of TCR beta used genomic DNA extracted from peripheral blood. Within the sample, this clonotype is medium-sized (0.01 to 0.1%). No antigen is known for it. Study observations and caveats: In healthy donors, age-related TCR diversity loss mainly reflected lost richness.

This sequence joins TRBV19 and TRBJ2-5; D might be TRBD2 (6 bases). The sequence derives from a human donor with a blood cancer. Material: blood. CDR3 protein: CASSLAETQYF. The CDR3 region has the DNA TGTGCCAGTAGTCTAGCGGAGACCCAGTACTTC.